This TCR beta chain was sequenced for a study of cytomegalovirus exposure and HLA in healthy donors. Whole-study context: Earlier sequencing of some 180 million T cells yielded roughly 120 million unique TCR beta sequences. General study findings and limits: Presence/absence analysis assumed near-uniform sequencing depth across donors. Indistinguishability led to the exclusion of some V segments, TRBV6-2 and TRBV6-3 included.

This CDR3 contains 15 residues. Trimming shortened V by 0 bases and J by 0 bases, and 6 bases separated the two germline ends. The germline V gene has CDR1 MGHRA and CDR2 YSYEKL. Primers: 60 Vbeta forward and 13 Jbeta reverse. Clones were sequenced by immunoSEQ multiplex PCR, and TCRdb holds only the in-frame ones, with some missing. Found here are 140,000 to 150,000 clones, roughly four fifths of them singletons; the top ten hold roughly 6.6%. A note on this clone: Its antigen is as yet unknown.

The sequence derives from a man aged 25-45 years in good health and CMV-seronegative. The chain combines TRBV4-1 with TRBJ2-4; D gene uncertain. The sequenced sample was PBMCs. The CDR3 is CASSQDWLAKNIQYF. CDR3 coding DNA: TGCGCCAGCAGCCAAGATTGGCTAGCCAAAAACATTCAGTACTTC.